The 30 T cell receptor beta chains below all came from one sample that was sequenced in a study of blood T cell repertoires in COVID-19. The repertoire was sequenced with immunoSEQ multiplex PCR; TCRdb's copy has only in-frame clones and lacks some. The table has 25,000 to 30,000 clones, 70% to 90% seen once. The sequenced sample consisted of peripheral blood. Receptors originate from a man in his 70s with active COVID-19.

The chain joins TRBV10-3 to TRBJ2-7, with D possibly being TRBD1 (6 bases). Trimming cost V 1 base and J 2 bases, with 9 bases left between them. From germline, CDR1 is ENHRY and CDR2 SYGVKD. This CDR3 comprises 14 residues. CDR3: CAISEYEGAYEQYF. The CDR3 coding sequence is TGTGCCATCAGTGAGTACGAGGGGGCCTACGAGCAGTACTTC.

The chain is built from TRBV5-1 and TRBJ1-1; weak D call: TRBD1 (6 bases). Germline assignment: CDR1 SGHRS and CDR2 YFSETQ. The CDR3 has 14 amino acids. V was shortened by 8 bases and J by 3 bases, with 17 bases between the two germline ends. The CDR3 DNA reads TGCGCCAGTACCCGGGGGGCGCAGGACACTGAAGCTTTCTTT. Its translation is CASTRGAQDTEAFF.

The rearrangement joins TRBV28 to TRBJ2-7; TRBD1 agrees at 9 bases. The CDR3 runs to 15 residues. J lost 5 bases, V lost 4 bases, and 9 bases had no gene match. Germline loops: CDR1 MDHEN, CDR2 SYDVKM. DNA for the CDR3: TGTGCCAGCAGTTCATCCGGGACAGGGTTCCACGAGCAGTACTTC. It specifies CASSSSGTGFHEQYF.

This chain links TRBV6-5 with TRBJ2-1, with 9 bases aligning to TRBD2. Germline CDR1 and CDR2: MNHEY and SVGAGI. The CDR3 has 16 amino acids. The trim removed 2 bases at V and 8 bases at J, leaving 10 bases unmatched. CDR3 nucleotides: TGTGCCAGCAGTTACCGTCTGCGGGGGGGCTCCTATGAGCAGTTCTTC. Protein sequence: CASSYRLRGGSYEQFF.

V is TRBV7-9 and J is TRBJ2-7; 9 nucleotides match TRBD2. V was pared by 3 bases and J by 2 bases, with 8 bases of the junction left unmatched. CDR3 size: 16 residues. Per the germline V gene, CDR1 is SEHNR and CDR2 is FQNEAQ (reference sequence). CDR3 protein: CASSFGGGGTPYEQYF. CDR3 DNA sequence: TGTGCCAGCAGCTTTGGCGGGGGGGGGACACCCTACGAGCAGTACTTC.

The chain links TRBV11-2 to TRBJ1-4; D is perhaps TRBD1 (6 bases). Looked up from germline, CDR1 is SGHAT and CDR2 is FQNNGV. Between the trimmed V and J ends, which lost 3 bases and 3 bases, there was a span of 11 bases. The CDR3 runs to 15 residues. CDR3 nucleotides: TGTGCCAGCAGCTTTTCACAGGGTTCTAATGAAAAACTGTTTTTT. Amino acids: CASSFSQGSNEKLFF.

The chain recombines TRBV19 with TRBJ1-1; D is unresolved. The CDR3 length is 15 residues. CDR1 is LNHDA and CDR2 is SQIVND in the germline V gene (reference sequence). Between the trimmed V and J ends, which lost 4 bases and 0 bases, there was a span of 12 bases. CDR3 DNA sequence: TGTGCCAGTAGTAGTCGGGGAACCCTGAACACTGAAGCTTTCTTT. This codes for CASSSRGTLNTEAFF.

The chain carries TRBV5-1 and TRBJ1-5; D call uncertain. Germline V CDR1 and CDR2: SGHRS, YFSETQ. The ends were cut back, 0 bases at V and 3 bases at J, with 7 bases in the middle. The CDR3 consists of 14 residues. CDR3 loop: CASSLDGFNQPQHF. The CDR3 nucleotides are TGCGCCAGCAGCTTGGATGGCTTCAATCAGCCCCAGCATTTT.

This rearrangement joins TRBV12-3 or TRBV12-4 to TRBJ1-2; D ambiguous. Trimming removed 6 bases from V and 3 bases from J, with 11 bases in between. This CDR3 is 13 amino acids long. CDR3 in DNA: TGTGCCAGCAGATCCGGGGAGGACTATGGCTACACCTTC. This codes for CASRSGEDYGYTF.

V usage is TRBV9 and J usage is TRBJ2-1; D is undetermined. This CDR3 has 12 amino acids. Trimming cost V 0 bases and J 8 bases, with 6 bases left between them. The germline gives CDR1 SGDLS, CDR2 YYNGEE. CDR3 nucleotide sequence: TGTGCCAGCAGCGTAGTCCAGGATGAGCAGTTCTTC. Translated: CASSVVQDEQFF. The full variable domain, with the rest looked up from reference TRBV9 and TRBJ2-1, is DSGVTQTPKHLITATGQRVTLRCSPRSGDLSVYWYQQSLDQGLQFLIQYYNGEERAKGNILERFSAQQFPDLHSELNLSSLELGDSALYFCASSVVQDEQFFGPGTRLTVL.

CDR3 loop: CASRRTERGHGYTF. DNA for the CDR3: TGTGCCAGCAGGCGGACTGAAAGGGGGCATGGCTACACCTTC. The V and J genes are TRBV5-4 and TRBJ1-2; 7 nucleotides align to TRBD1. Germline loops: CDR1 SGHNT, CDR2 YYREEE (reference sequence). The V gene end was trimmed by 5 bases and the J gene end by 6 bases; junction bases not matched to a gene: 10. The CDR3 loop spans 14 amino acids.

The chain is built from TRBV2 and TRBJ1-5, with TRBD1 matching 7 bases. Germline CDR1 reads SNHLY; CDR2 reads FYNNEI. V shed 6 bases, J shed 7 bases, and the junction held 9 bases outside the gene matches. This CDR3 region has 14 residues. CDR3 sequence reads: CASREQGWGQPQHF. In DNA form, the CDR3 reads TGTGCCAGCAGAGAACAGGGGTGGGGACAGCCCCAGCATTTT.

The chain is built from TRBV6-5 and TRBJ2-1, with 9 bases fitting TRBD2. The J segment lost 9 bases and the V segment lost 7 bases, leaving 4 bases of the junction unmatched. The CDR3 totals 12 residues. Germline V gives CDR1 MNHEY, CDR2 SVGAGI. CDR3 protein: CASTSGVAEQFF. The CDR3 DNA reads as TGTGCCAGCACTAGCGGGGTTGCTGAGCAGTTCTTC.

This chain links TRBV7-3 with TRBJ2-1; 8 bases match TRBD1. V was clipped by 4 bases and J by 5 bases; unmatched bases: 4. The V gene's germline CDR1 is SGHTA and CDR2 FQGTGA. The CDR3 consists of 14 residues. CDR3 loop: CASSWTGKDNEQFF. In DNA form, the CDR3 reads TGTGCCAGCAGCTGGACAGGGAAGGACAATGAGCAGTTCTTC.

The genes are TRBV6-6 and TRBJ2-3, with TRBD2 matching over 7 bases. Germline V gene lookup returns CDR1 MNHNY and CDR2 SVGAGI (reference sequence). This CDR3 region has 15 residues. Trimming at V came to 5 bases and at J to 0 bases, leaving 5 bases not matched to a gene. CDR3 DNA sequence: TGTGCCAGCAGTAGAGCGGGGACTAGCACAGATACGCAGTATTTT. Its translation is CASSRAGTSTDTQYF.

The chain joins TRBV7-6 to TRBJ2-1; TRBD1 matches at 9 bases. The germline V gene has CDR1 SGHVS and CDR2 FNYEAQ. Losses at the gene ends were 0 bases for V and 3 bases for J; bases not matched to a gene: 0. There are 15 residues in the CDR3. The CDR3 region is CASSLATGGYNEQFF. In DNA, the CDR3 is TGTGCCAGCAGCTTAGCGACAGGGGGCTACAATGAGCAGTTCTTC.

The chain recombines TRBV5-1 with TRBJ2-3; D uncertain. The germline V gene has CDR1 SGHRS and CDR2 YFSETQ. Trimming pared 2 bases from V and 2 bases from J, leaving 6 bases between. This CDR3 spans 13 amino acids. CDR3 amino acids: CASSLSSTDTQYF. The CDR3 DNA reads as TGCGCCAGCAGCTTATCATCCACAGATACGCAGTATTTT.

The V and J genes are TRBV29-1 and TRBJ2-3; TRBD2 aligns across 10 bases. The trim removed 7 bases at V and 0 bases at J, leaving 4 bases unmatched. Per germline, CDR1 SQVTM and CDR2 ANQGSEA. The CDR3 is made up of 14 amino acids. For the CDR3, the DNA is TGCAGCGACTCTAGCGGGGGTAGCACAGATACGCAGTATTTT. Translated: CSDSSGGSTDTQYF.

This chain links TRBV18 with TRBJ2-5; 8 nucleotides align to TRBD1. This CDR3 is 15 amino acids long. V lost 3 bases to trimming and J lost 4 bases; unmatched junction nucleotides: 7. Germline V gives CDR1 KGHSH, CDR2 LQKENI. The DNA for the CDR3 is TGTGCCAGCTCACCTCGACAGGGGTGGGGAGAGACCCAGTACTTC. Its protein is CASSPRQGWGETQYF.

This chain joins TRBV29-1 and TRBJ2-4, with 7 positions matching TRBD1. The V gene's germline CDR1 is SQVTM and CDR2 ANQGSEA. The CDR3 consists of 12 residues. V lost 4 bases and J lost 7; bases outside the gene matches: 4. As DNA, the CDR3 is TGCAGCGTTGGATTCAGGGGGAACATTCAGTACTTC. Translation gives CSVGFRGNIQYF.

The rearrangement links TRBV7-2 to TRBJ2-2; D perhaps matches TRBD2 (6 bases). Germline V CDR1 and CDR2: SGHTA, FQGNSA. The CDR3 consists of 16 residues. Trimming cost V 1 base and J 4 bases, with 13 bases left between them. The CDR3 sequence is CASSLGMRGITGELFF. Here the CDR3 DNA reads TGTGCCAGCAGCTTAGGGATGCGGGGTATCACCGGGGAGCTGTTTTTT.

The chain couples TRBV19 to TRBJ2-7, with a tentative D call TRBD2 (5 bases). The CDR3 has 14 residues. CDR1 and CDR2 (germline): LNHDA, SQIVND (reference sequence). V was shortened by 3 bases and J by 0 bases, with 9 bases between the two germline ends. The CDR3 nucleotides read TGTGCCAGTAGTATGAGACGGGGCTCCTACGAGCAGTACTTC. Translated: CASSMRRGSYEQYF. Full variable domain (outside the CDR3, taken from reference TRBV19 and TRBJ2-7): DGGITQSPKYLFRKEGQNVTLSCEQNLNHDAMYWYRQDPGQGLRLIYYSQIVNDFQKGDIAEGYSVSREKKESFPLTVTSAQKNPTAFYLCASSMRRGSYEQYFGPGTRLTVT.

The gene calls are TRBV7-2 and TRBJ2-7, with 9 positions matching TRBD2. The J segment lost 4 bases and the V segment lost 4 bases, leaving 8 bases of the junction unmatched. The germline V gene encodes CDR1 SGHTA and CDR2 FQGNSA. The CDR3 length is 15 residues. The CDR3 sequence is CASSSVSGGHYEQYF. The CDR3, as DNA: TGTGCCAGCAGCTCAGTTAGCGGGGGCCATTACGAGCAGTACTTC.

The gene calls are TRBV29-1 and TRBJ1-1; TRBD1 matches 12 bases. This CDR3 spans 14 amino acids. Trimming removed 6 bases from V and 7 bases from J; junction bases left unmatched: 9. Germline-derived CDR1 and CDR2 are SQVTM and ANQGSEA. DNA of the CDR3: TGCAGCGTCAAACGGGACAGGGGGCTAAGTGAAGCTTTCTTT. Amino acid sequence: CSVKRDRGLSEAFF.

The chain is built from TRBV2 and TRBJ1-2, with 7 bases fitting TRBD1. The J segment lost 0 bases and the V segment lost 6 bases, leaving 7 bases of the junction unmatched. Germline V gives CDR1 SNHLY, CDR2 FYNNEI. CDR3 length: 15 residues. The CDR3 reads CASSSGTAANYGYTF. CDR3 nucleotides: TGTGCCAGCAGCTCCGGGACAGCGGCTAACTATGGCTACACCTTC.

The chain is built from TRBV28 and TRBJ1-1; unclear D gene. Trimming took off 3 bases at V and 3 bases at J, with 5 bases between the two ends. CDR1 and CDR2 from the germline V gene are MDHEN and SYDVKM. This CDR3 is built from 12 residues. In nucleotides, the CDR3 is TGTGCCAGCAGTTTTCAGTACACTGAAGCTTTCTTT. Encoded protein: CASSFQYTEAFF.

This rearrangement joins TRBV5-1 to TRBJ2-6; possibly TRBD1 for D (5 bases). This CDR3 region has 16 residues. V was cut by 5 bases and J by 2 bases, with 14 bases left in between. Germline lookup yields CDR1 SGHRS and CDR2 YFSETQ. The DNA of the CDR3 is TGCGCCAGCAGGGTTTGGGGCCGGGCTGGGGCCAACGTCCTGACTTTC. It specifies CASRVWGRAGANVLTF.

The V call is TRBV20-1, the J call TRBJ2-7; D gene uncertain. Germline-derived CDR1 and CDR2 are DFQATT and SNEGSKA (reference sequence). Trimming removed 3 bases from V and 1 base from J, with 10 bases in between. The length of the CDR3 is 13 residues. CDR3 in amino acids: CSASGPSSYEQYF. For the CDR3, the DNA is TGCAGTGCTAGTGGGCCCAGTTCCTACGAGCAGTACTTC.

The CDR3 is CATSRGMAGGTDTQYF. The CDR3 bases are TGTGCCACCAGCAGAGGGATGGCGGGGGGCACAGATACGCAGTATTTT. The rearrangement joins TRBV15 to TRBJ2-3; 7 bases agree with TRBD2. Germline V lookup: CDR1 LNHNV, CDR2 YYDKDF (reference sequence). Trimming at V came to 1 base and at J to 1 base, leaving 5 bases not matched to a gene. The CDR3 has 16 amino acids.

DNA for the CDR3: TGTGCCAGCAGCCCAACAGGGGTGCCAGAGACCCAGTACTTC. Protein product: CASSPTGVPETQYF. The rearrangement uses TRBV7-3 and TRBJ2-5; 7 nucleotides match TRBD1. CDR3 length: 14 residues. CDR1 and CDR2 from the germline V gene are SGHTA and FQGTGA. Losses at the gene ends were 5 bases for V and 4 bases for J; bases not matched to a gene: 7.